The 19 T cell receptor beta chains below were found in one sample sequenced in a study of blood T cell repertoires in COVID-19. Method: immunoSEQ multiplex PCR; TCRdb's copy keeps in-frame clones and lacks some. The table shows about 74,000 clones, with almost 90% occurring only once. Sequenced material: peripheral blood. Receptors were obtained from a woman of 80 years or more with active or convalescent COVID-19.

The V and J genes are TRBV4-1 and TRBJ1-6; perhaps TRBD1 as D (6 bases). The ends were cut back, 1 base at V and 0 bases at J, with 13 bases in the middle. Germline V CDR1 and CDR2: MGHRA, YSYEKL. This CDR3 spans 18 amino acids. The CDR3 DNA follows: TGCGCCAGCAGCCAAGGCCGGGACACAGACTCCTATAATTCACCCCTCCACTTT. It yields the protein CASSQGRDTDSYNSPLHF.

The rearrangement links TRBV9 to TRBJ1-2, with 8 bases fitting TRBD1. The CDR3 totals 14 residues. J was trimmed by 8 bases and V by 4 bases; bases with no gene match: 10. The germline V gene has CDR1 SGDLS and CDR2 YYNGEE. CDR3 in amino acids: CASSSDRAVEGYTF. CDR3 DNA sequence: TGTGCCAGCAGCTCGGACAGGGCTGTGGAGGGCTACACCTTC.

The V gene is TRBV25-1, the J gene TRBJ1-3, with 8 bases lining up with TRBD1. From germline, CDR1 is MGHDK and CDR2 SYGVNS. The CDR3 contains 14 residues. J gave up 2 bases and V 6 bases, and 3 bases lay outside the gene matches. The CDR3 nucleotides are TGTGCCAGCAGGATGACAGGGGCTGGAAACACCATATATTTT. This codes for CASRMTGAGNTIYF.

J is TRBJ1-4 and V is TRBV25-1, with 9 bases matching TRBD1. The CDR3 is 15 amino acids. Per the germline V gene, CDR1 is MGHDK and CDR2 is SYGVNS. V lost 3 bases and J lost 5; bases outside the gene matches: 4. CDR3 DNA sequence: TGTGCCAGCAGTGACCCCGGACAGGGGAATGAAAAACTGTTTTTT. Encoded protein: CASSDPGQGNEKLFF. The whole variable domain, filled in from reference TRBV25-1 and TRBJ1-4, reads EADIYQTPRYLVIGTGKKITLECSQTMGHDKMYWYQQDPGMELHLIHYSYGVNSTEKGDLSSESTVSRIRTEHFPLTLESARPSHTSQYLCASSDPGQGNEKLFFGSGTQLSVL.

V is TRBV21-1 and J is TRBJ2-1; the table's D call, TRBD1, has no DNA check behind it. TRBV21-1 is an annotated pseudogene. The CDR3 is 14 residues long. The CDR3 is CASLQGRVYNEQFF. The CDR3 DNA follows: TGTGCCAGCCTCCAGGGCCGGGTGTACAATGAGCAGTTCTTC.

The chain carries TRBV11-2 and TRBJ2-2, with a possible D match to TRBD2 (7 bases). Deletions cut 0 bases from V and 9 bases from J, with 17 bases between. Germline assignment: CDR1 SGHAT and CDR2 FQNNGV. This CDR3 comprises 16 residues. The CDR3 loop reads CASSLDIGGPGWELFF. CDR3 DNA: TGTGCCAGCAGCTTAGATATCGGGGGGCCCGGTTGGGAGCTGTTTTTT. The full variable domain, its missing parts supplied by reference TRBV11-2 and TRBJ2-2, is EAGVAQSPRYKIIEKRQSVAFWCNPISGHATLYWYQQILGQGPKLLIQFQNNGVVDDSQLPKDRFSAERLKGVDSTLKIQPAKLEDSAVYLCASSLDIGGPGWELFFGEGSRLTVL.

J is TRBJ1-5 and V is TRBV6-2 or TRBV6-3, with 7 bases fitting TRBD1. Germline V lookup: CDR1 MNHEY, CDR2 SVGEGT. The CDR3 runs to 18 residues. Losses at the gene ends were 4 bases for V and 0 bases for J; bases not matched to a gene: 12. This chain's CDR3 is CASSWNRTGLYSNQPQHF. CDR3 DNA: TGTGCCAGCAGTTGGAATAGGACAGGCCTCTATAGCAATCAGCCCCAGCATTTT.

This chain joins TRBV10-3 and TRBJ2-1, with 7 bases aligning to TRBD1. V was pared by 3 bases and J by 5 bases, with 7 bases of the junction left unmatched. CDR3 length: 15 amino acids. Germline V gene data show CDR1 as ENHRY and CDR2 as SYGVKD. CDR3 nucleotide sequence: TGTGCCATCAGTGAAGGGGGCAAGTGGAACAATGAGCAGTTCTTC. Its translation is CAISEGGKWNNEQFF.

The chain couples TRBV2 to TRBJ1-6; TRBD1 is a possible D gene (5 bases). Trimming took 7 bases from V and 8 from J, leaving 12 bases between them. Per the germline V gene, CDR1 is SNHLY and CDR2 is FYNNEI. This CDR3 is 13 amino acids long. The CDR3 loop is CASTADSYSPLHF. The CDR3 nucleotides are TGTGCCAGCACCGCCGACAGTTATTCACCCCTCCACTTT.

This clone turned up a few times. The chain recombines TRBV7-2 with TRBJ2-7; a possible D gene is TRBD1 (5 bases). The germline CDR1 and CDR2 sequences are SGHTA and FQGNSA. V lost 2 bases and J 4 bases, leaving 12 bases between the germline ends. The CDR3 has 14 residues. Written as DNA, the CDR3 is TGTGCCAGCAGCTTATCGTGGGGCCAATACGAGCAGTACTTC. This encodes CASSLSWGQYEQYF.

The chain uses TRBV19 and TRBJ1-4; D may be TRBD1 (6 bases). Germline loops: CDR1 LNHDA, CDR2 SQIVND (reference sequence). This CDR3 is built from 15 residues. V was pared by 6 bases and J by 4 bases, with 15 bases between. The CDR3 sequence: CASRPRQAVNEKLFF. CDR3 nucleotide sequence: TGTGCCAGTAGACCTCGACAGGCGGTTAATGAAAAACTGTTTTTT.

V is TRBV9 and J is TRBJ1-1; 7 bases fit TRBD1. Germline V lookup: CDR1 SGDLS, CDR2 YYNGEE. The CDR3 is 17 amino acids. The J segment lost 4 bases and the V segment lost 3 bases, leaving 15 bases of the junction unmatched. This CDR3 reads CASSGRDSPMGITEAFF. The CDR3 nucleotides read TGTGCCAGCAGCGGACGGGACAGCCCTATGGGGATCACTGAAGCTTTCTTT.

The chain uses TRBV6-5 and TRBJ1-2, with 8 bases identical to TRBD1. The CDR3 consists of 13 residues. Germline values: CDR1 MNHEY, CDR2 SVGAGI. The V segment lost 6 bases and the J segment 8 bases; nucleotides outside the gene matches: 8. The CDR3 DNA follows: TGTGCCAGCAGACCCCAGGGGGCGCGGGGCTACACCTTC. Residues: CASRPQGARGYTF.

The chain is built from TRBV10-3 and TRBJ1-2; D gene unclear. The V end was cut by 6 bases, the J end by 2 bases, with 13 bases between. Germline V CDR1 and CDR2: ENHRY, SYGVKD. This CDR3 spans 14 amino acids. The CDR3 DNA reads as TGTGCCATCAGACGCCCCGACACGAACTATGGCTACACCTTC. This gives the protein CAIRRPDTNYGYTF.

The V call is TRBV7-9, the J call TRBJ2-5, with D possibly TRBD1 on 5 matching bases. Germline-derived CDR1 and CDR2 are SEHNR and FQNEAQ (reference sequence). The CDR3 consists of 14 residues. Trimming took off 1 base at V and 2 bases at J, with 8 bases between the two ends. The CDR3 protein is CASSLEGAQETQYF. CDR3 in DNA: TGTGCCAGCAGCTTAGAAGGGGCTCAAGAGACCCAGTACTTC. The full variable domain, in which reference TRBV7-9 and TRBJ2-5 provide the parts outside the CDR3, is DTGVSQNPRHKITKRGQNVTFRCDPISEHNRLYWYRQTLGQGPEFLTYFQNEAQLEKSRLLSDRFSAERPKGSFSTLEIQRTEQGDSAMYLCASSLEGAQETQYFGPGTRLLVL.

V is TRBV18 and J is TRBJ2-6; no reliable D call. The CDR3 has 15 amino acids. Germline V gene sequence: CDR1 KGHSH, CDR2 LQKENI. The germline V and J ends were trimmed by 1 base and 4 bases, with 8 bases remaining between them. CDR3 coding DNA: TGTGCCAGCTCACCACTCGAGTCAGGGGCCAACGTCCTGACTTTC. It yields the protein CASSPLESGANVLTF.

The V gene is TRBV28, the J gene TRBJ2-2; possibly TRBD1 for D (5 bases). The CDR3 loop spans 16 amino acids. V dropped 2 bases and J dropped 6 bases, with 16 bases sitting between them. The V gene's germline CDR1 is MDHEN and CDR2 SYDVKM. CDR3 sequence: CASSLQGWIVAGELFF. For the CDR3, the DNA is TGTGCCAGCAGTTTACAGGGTTGGATTGTAGCCGGGGAGCTGTTTTTT.

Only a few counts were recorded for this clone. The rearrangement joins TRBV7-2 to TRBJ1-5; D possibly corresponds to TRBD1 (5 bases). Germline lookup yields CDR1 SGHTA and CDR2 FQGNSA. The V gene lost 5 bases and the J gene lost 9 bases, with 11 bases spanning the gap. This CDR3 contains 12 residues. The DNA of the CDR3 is TGTGCCAGCAGCATCGGGGGTCCGCCCCAGCATTTT. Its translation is CASSIGGPPQHF. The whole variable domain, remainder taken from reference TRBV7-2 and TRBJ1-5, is GAGVSQSPSNKVTEKGKDVELRCDPISGHTALYWYRQSLGQGLEFLIYFQGNSAPDKSGLPSDRFSAERTGGSVSTLTIQRTQQEDSAVYLCASSIGGPPQHFGDGTRLSIL.

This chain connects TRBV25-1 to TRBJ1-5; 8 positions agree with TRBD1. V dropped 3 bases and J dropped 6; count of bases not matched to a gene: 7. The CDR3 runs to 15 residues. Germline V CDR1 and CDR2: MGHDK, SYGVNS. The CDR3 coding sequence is TGTGCCAGCAGTGAGTCGACAGGGGTGGCTCAGCCCCAGCATTTT. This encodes CASSESTGVAQPQHF.